The present T cell receptor beta chain was sequenced within a study of blood T cell repertoires in COVID-19. Looking at the study overall: The United States, Italy and Spain supplied acute and convalescent COVID-19 samples. From T cells, B-cell-depleted T cells, or PBMCs came the material, which was cDNA or gDNA.

The authors' processing: Reference gene primer amplification gave nucleated cell count estimates. The assay was immunoSEQ multiplex PCR, and TCRdb's table has in-frame clones only and misses some. V and J calls and clone size are those listed in that table; D and trimming were worked out from the DNA. The profile shows 100,000 or so clones, approximately 80% of them singletons. CDR1 MGHRA and CDR2 YSYEKL come from the germline V gene. The CDR3 is 15 amino acids. Trimming took off 4 bases at V and 4 bases at J, with 11 bases between the two ends. The sequencing input was peripheral blood. This TCR was sampled from a woman aged 70-85 years with acute or convalescent COVID-19. The chain has TRBV4-1 and TRBJ2-6; a possible D gene is TRBD1 (5 bases). This chain's CDR3 is CASSRGLSGANVLTF. DNA for the CDR3: TGCGCCAGCAGCCGGGGCTTGTCGGGGGCCAACGTCCTGACTTTC.